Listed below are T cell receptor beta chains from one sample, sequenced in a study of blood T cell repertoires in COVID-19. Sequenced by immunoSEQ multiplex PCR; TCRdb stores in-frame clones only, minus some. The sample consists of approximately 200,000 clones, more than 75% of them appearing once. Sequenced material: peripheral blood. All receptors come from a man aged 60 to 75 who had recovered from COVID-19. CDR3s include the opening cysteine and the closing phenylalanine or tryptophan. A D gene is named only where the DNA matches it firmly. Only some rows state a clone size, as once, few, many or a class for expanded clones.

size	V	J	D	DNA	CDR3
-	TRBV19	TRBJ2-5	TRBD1	TGTGCCAGTAGAGAACAGGGGGCGCCCCGGGAGACCCAGTACTTC	CASREQGAPRETQYF
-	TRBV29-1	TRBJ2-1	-	TGCAGCGCCGAAGGGGCAGGGGCCATCAACGGGGACAATGAGCAGTTCTTC	CSAEGAGAINGDNEQFF
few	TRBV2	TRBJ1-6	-	TGTGCCAGCAGTATCCAAGCGTCCTATAATTCACCCCTCCACTTT	CASSIQASYNSPLHF
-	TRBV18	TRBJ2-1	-	TGTGCCAGCTCACCCCAAAGGGGACTCGATGAGCAGTTCTTC	CASSPQRGLDEQFF
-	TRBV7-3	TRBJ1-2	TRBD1	TGTGCCAGCAGCTTCCCCGGACAGGCAGGCTACACCTTC	CASSFPGQAGYTF
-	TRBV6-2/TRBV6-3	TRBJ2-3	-	TGTGCCAGCAGCAAACGAGGCGGTGCTAGCACAGATACGCAGTATTTT	CASSKRGGASTDTQYF
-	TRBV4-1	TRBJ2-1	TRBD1	TGCGCCATCCAGGGGACAGGACATAATGAGCAGTTCTTC	CAIQGTGHNEQFF
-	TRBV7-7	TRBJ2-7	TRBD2	TGTGCCAGCAGCTTAGGCCTAGCGGGAGAGGTCGACGAGCAGTACTTC	CASSLGLAGEVDEQYF
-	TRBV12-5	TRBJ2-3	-	TGTGCTAGTGGTTCCGGAGCGGGTTGGACAGATACGCAGTATTTT	CASGSGAGWTDTQYF
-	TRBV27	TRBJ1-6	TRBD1	TGTGCCAGCAGCCCACCCCGGGACAGGGGGAAGGGTGGTTCACCCCTCCACTTT	CASSPPRDRGKGGSPLHF
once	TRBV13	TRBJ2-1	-	TGTGCCAGCAGCTTGGAGGAGGGACGGAGCTCCTACAATGAGCAGTTCTTC	CASSLEEGRSSYNEQFF
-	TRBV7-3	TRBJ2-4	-	TGTGCCAGCAGCTTGGAAGGGACAATAGCCAAAAACATTCAGTACTTC	CASSLEGTIAKNIQYF
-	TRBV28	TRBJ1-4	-	TGTGCCAGCAGTTTGAGTCGTAACCGCAACTTTGAAAAACTGTTTTTT	CASSLSRNRNFEKLFF
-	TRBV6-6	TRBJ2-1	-	TGTGCCAGCAGTCTCACAGGGATCTACAATGAGCAGTTCTTC	CASSLTGIYNEQFF
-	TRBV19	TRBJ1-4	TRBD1	TGTGCCAGTAACACACAGGGGAGTAATGAAAAACTGTTTTTT	CASNTQGSNEKLFF
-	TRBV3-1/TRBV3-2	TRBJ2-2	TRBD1	TGTGCCAGCAGCCCCCGGGACAGGGTGCCCGGGGAGCTGTTTTTT	CASSPRDRVPGELFF
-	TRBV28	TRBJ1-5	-	TGTGCCAGCTTGGGAGGTGGAGGGGGCAATCAGCCCCAGCATTTT	CASLGGGGGNQPQHF
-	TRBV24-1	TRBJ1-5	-	TGTGCCACCGGGAAGGGGATAAGCAATCAGCCCCAGCATTTT	CATGKGISNQPQHF
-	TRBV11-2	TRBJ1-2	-	TGTGCCAGCAGCTTAGTATCCGGGGATGGCTACACCTTC	CASSLVSGDGYTF
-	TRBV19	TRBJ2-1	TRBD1	TGTGCCAGTAGTGCCCGTGACAGGGTTTACAATGAGCAGTTCTTC	CASSARDRVYNEQFF
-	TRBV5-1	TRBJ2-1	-	TGCGCCAGCAGCCCGGAGTTGGCTGAGCAGTTCTTC	CASSPELAEQFF
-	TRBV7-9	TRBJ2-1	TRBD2	TGTGCCAGCGTCCCCGGGACTAGTCTAGGGAATGAGCAGTTCTTC	CASVPGTSLGNEQFF
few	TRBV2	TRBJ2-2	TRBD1	TGTGCCAGCACCCCCCCGGGACAGTCGAACACCGGGGAGCTGTTTTTT	CASTPPGQSNTGELFF
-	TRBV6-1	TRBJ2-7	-	TGTGCCAGCAGTGAAACTCGACCCGCGGGTGAGCAGTACTTC	CASSETRPAGEQYF
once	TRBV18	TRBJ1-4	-	TGTGCCAGCTCACCACAAAGGGGGTCGGGTGAAAAACTGTTTTTT	CASSPQRGSGEKLFF
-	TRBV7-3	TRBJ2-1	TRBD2	TGTGCCAGCAGCATCAGCGGGGGAGACTACAATGAGCAGTTCTTC	CASSISGGDYNEQFF
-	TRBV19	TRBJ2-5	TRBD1	TGTGCCAGTAGTCCCCGGGACAGGGGGCATGGGACCCAGTACTTC	CASSPRDRGHGTQYF
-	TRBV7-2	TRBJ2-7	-	TGTGCCAGCAGCGCTAGCCCCGTCTACGAGCAGTACTTC	CASSASPVYEQYF
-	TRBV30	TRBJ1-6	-	TGTGCCTGGAGTGTTCCAGGCCCCTGGTATAATTCACCCCTCCACTTT	CAWSVPGPWYNSPLHF
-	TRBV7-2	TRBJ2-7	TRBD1	TGTGCCAGCAGCTTTGGGACAGGGGACTACGAGCAGTACTTC	CASSFGTGDYEQYF
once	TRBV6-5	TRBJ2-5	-	TGTGCCAGCAGTCCATTCGGGAGTGAGGAGACCCAGTACTTC	CASSPFGSEETQYF
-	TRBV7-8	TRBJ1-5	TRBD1	TGTGCCAGCAGCTCGGCAGGGGGCTATAGCAATCAGCCCCAGCATTTT	CASSSAGGYSNQPQHF
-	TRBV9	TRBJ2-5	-	TGTGCCAGCAGCGAGACGGGTGGGGGGACGGAGACCCAGTACTTC	CASSETGGGTETQYF
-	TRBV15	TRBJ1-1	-	TGTGCCACCAGCAGAGATGTAAGCGGGGGAGCTTTCTTT	CATSRDVSGGAFF
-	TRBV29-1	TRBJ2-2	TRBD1	TGCAGCGTTGAATTTGGGACAGCAGGCACCGGGGAGCTGTTTTTT	CSVEFGTAGTGELFF
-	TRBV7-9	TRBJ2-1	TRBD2	TGTGCCTCGGCGGTAGCGGGAGGGAATGAGCAGTTCTTC	CASAVAGGNEQFF
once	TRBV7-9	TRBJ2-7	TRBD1	TGTGCCAGCAGCCAAACCCGAGGGACAGGGGTATCCTACGAGCAGTACTTC	CASSQTRGTGVSYEQYF
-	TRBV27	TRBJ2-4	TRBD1	TGTGCCAGCAGGGACAGGGCCAAAAACATTCAGTACTTC	CASRDRAKNIQYF
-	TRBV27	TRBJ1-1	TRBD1	TGTGCCAGCAGTTTATTCGATTCGACAGGGGACACTGAAGCTTTCTTT	CASSLFDSTGDTEAFF
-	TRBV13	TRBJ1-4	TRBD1	TGTGCCAGCAGCTGGCGATTGACAGGGTCTAATGAAAAACTGTTTTTT	CASSWRLTGSNEKLFF
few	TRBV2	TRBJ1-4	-	TGTGCCAGCAGCGCGTGGGCCCGTAATGAAAAACTGTTTTTT	CASSAWARNEKLFF
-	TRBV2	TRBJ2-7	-	TGTGCCAGCAGTGCCGGGACGGGGAGGGAGCAGTACTTC	CASSAGTGREQYF
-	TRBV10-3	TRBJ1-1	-	TGTGCCATCAGTGAGTCGGGGGGGGTACGGGGTGAAGCTTTCTTT	CAISESGGVRGEAFF
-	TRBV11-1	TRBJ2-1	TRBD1	TGTGCCAGCAGCTTAGCGAGAGGACAGGGGGCCTATGAGCAGTTCTTC	CASSLARGQGAYEQFF
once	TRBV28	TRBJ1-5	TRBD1	TGTGCCAGCAGTACGGACAGGGCGACTCAGCCCCAGCATTTT	CASSTDRATQPQHF
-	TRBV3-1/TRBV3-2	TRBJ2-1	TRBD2	TGTGCCAGCAGCCAAGGACTAGCGGGAATCCTTCTTAAGTACAATGAGCAGTTCTTC	CASSQGLAGILLKYNEQFF
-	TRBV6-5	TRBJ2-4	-	TGTGCCAGCTGGGGGGGCCTGGCCAAAAACATTCAGTACTTC	CASWGGLAKNIQYF
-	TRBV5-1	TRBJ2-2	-	TGCGCCAGCAGCTTGTTTAATGGGGGCCCCGGGGAGCTGTTTTTT	CASSLFNGGPGELFF
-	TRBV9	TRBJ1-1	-	TGTGCCAGCAGCGTAGTGGTAGGGAGAGCCACTGAAGCTTTCTTT	CASSVVVGRATEAFF
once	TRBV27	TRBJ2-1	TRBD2	TGTGCCAGCAGTTTACCCACCGGACTAGCGGGAGCCGGGAATGAGCAGTTCTTC	CASSLPTGLAGAGNEQFF
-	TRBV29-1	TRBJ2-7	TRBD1	TGCAGCGTTTACGGGACAGGGGAGTACGAGCAGTACTTC	CSVYGTGEYEQYF
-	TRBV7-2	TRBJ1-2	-	TGTGCCAGCAGCGTAGATCCGGAGGGGTTTAGTGGCTACACCTTC	CASSVDPEGFSGYTF
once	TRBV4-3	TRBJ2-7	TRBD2	TGCGCCAGCAGCCATGGACTAGCGGGGGGGGGCGAGCAGTACTTC	CASSHGLAGGGEQYF
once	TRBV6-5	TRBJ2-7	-	TGTGCCAGCGTCCTGACAGGACTAGAAAGCGAGCAGTACTTC	CASVLTGLESEQYF
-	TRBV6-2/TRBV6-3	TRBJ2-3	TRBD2	TGTGCCAGCAGTTACTACCCCACTAGCGGGGGAAGGGAGGATACGCAGTATTTT	CASSYYPTSGGREDTQYF
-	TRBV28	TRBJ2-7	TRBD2	TGTGCCAGCAGCACTCCTGCTTGGGGCGGGAGAGTCGTGGGATACGAGCAGTACTTC	CASSTPAWGGRVVGYEQYF
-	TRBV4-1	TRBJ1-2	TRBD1	TGCGCCAGCAGCCAAGTTGGACAGGGGGGTAACTATGGCTACACCTTC	CASSQVGQGGNYGYTF
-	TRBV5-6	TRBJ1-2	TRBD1	TGTGCCAGCAGCGGTCACAGGGGGGGTTCCGTTGGCTACACCTTC	CASSGHRGGSVGYTF
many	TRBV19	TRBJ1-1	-	TGTGCCAGTAGCCCCTCCTTAGAGATGAACACTGAAGCTTTCTTT	CASSPSLEMNTEAFF
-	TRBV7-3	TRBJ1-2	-	TGTGCCAGCAGCCAGACTCCCCAGGGGTATGGCTACACCTTC	CASSQTPQGYGYTF